A selection of T cell receptor beta chains follows, all from one sample in a study of cytomegalovirus exposure and HLA in healthy donors. Repertoires were generated with immunoSEQ multiplex PCR, while TCRdb's copy carries only in-frame clones and drops some. The table records roughly 52,000 clones, around 90% of them present only once. The material sequenced was PBMCs. These receptor sequences come from a man aged 18 to 29 in good health and CMV-seronegative. Both conserved end residues are part of each CDR3.

V gene	CDR3 length	J gene	CDR3 protein
TRBV7-2	13	TRBJ2-7	CASSPGLGYEQYF
TRBV29-1	14	TRBJ2-1	CSVENRGFYNEQFF
TRBV4-2	15	TRBJ2-2	CASSQAQGNTGELFF
TRBV5-1	14	TRBJ1-2	CASSLGSGGSGYTF
TRBV2	14	TRBJ1-5	CASSVRRESQPQHF
TRBV5-1	14	TRBJ2-7	CASSLGSGPYEQYF
TRBV5-6	14	TRBJ2-1	CASSLGLAGAWQFF
TRBV4-1	13	TRBJ2-3	CASKTSVTDTQYF
TRBV11-2	15	TRBJ2-3	CASSLSGTRSDTQYF
TRBV6-1	13	TRBJ2-7	CASSRLPGYEQYF
TRBV9	18	TRBJ2-7	CASSVGGTSGLGPYEQYF
TRBV19	16	TRBJ2-3	CASSIASGGSTDTQYF
TRBV27	17	TRBJ2-3	CASSLSYASGREGTQYF
TRBV5-4	14	TRBJ1-1	CASRTDRTNTEAFF
TRBV5-6	14	TRBJ2-7	CASSETGGVYEQYF
TRBV5-6	15	TRBJ2-1	CASSSIAGGLGEQFF
TRBV28	14	TRBJ1-1	CASSFRSGNTEAFF
TRBV27	14	TRBJ2-5	CASSPRGRGETQYF
TRBV6-5	13	TRBJ2-1	CASRRQGDNEQFF
TRBV7-2	16	TRBJ2-6	CASSERQGSGANVLTF
TRBV20-1	10	TRBJ2-7	CSARENEQYF
TRBV2	16	TRBJ2-1	CASSKLAGSSYNEQFF
TRBV5-4	15	TRBJ2-3	CASSLRGPYTDTQYF
TRBV10-1	15	TRBJ2-1	CASSEPSGFYNEQFF
TRBV5-1	14	TRBJ1-1	CASSWGQGNTEAFF
TRBV27	18	TRBJ2-1	CASSFSGLAGAPGNEQFF
TRBV2	12	TRBJ2-7	CASSEQGVEQYF
TRBV6-5	15	TRBJ1-5	CASSYGGTGYQPQHF
TRBV14	15	TRBJ2-1	CASRRTSESYNEQFF
TRBV27	14	TRBJ1-1	CASSRQGRGTEAFF
TRBV28	17	TRBJ2-7	CASRPPGLARLSYEQYF
TRBV19	15	TRBJ2-6	CASSLSSSGANVLTF
TRBV6-1	14	TRBJ2-1	CASRPTSGSNEQFF
TRBV6-1	13	TRBJ1-1	CASSDFGHSEAFF
TRBV30	17	TRBJ1-2	CAWSVRSWNRANYGYTF
TRBV28	17	TRBJ2-7	CASSASLGTGSSYEQYF
TRBV5-4	18	TRBJ1-2	CASSLEGGGVRLNYGYTF
TRBV2	15	TRBJ2-2	CATSLGLINTGELFF
TRBV27	14	TRBJ1-1	CASSPDTSNTEAFF
TRBV9	17	TRBJ2-5	CASSVGQGAWSKNTQYF
TRBV6-5	14	TRBJ2-7	CASSRTGTGYEQYF
TRBV6-1	15	TRBJ1-1	CASSLGPGQLNEAFF
TRBV5-1	16	TRBJ2-1	CASSSLGRVADDEQFF
TRBV11-2	13	TRBJ1-2	CASSLDSNYGYTF
TRBV4-1	13	TRBJ2-7	CASSQDPVDEQYF
TRBV5-5	15	TRBJ1-4	CASSTTGGSDEKLFF
TRBV5-1	21	TRBJ2-5	CARRQSCVDRGSSGSCETQYF
TRBV28	17	TRBJ1-2	CASSLGGTGERLYGYTF
TRBV6-5	13	TRBJ2-7	CASSWGQVHEQYF
TRBV19	12	TRBJ2-1	CASNSQGGEQFF
TRBV10-3	14	TRBJ2-7	CAISPTGSFDEQYF
TRBV5-1	15	TRBJ2-1	CASSPGGTSDNEQFF
TRBV5-8	15	TRBJ1-5	CASSFTPKSNQPQHF
TRBV10-3	15	TRBJ1-3	CAISPGTYSGNTIYF
TRBV5-6	13	TRBJ2-5	CASSSGVKETQYF
TRBV5-1	15	TRBJ1-4	CASSLYRGQNEKLFF